The entry below gives a single TCR beta chain sequence along with its context. Trimming removed 0 bases from V and 5 bases from J, with 9 bases in between. In germline, CDR1 is SGHKS, CDR2 YYEKEE (reference sequence). There are 14 residues in the CDR3. In the study's own analysis: Reference gene primer amplification in the assay estimated nucleated cell counts. Generated by immunoSEQ multiplex PCR, the TCRdb table keeps only in-frame clones and is missing some. The DNA gave D and trimming, while V, J and clone size come from that table. The data hold around 230,000 clones, with 70% to 85% observed a single time. The data belong to a study of blood T cell repertoires in COVID-19. Turning to the study itself: Acute and convalescent COVID-19 samples came from the United States, Italy and Spain. Sample material is recorded as cDNA or gDNA derived from T cells, B-cell-depleted T cells, or PBMCs.

Sequencing was done on a sample of peripheral blood. The gene calls are TRBV5-5 and TRBJ1-5, with D hard to call. The sequence came from a man aged 40-50 years who had recovered from COVID-19. CDR3 bases: TGTGCCAGCAGCTTGGGGCAGGACTATCAGCCCCAGCATTTT. Its translation is CASSLGQDYQPQHF.